What follows are 2 T cell receptor beta chains derived from one specimen sequenced in a study of cytomegalovirus exposure and HLA in healthy donors. 60 Vbeta and 13 Jbeta primers were used in PCR. Some clones are missing from TCRdb's copy, which holds only in-frame ones; the method was immunoSEQ multiplex PCR. The sample carries about 190,000 clones, around 86% recorded once. Input material: PBMCs. The receptors originated from a man aged 30 to 45 in good health and CMV-seronegative.

In regard to this clone: Germline is not matched at one junction end, which may reflect a read error. This chain uses TRBV7-7 with TRBJ2-1, with D possibly being TRBD1 (7 bases). Germline values: CDR1 SSHAT, CDR2 FNYEAQ (reference sequence). This CDR3 contains 16 residues. CDR3 protein: CASSSQQGGSYNEQFF. The DNA of the CDR3 is TGTGCTAGCAGCTCTCAGCAGGGGGGTTCCTACAATGAGCAGTTCTTC.

This sequence joins TRBV27 and TRBJ1-5, with D unresolved. Germline assignment: CDR1 MNHEY and CDR2 SMNVEV (reference sequence). The germline V and J ends were trimmed by 4 bases and 3 bases, with 4 bases remaining between them. The CDR3 loop spans 12 amino acids. CDR3 protein: CASSSVNQPQHF. The CDR3 coding sequence is TGTGCCAGCAGTTCCGTCAATCAGCCCCAGCATTTT.